The clone carrying this TCR beta chain was seen a handful of times. Its matching antigen is unknown. This sample stems from a study of identical twins. Trimming took 4 bases from V and 10 from J, leaving 11 bases between them. The CDR3 sequence is 11 residues long. Germline V gene lookup returns CDR1 DFQATT and CDR2 SNEGSKA (reference sequence). Each CDR3 protein is one row after TCRdb ran MiXCR on the 5' RACE reads. The sample includes hundreds of thousands of distinct CDR3 sequences, around 6.8% of them seen just once. All donors comprised healthy Caucasians. Regarding the study as a whole: Twin pairs' shared out-of-frame alpha sequences were enriched in low generation probability. Insertion counts were lower in abundant cord blood beta clonotypes, a trend that memory repertoires did not show. Analyses based on zero insertions could be partly confounded by invariant MAIT and iNKT cells.

These data are also associated with another study on yellow fever vaccine responses in identical twins.

The sequence derives from a woman between 18 and 30 years old in good health. V gene TRBV20-1 combines with J gene TRBJ2-1; unclear D gene. The sequencing sample was made of memory (CD45RO+) T cells sorted from blood. Written as DNA, the CDR3 is TGCAGTGCTATTGACGGGCCAGAGCAGTTCTTC. It yields the protein CSAIDGPEQFF.